The subject of this entry is one T cell receptor beta chain. This clone was seen more than once but under ten times. Its cognate antigen has yet to be identified. Base-call qualities are not available, and no considerably larger clone is one nucleotide away. Sequences MNHEY (CDR1) and SVGAGI (CDR2) are obtained from the germline V gene. From cysteine to phenylalanine, the CDR3 is 16 amino acids long. Only the CDR3 DNA stays, 48 bases, in frame from base 1. V sheds 2 bases and J sheds 0 bases, leaving 14 bases between their ends. The cohort comprised around 690 healthy bone marrow donors. Cohort members were all nominally healthy when sampled, although unrecorded immune exposures were likely present. The donor was CMV seropositive and was included in the group of 250 to 300 seropositive cohort members. Each donor provided a peripheral blood sample, and peripheral blood mononuclear cells were used for TCR beta sequencing. The Qiagen DNeasy Blood Extraction Kit was used to extract genomic DNA from the blood cell samples.

This record belongs to a study of cytomegalovirus exposure and HLA in healthy donors (dated by TCRdb to about 2017). In the study overall: An earlier analysis of approximately 550 of the donors reported 250 to 300 Gb of sequence data and 120 million or so unique TCR beta sequences from about 179 million T cells. An early release covering roughly 580 HLA-typed donors comprised approximately 300 gigabases of sequencing data and tens of millions of unique TCR sequences. Of the 398 genotyped donors, over 65% fell in the genetic ancestry cluster associated with self-reported Caucasian donors. The study was designed to test whether signatures of past pathogen exposure could be identified by cataloging public T cell receptors. The study used immunosequencing to profile the T cell repertoires of several hundred subjects and linked those repertoires to cytomegalovirus serostatus. In addition to the first cohort of around 670 subjects, a separate validation cohort of under 150 different subjects was used. High-throughput TCR immunosequencing, statistical association of individual TCRs with disease status, and machine learning were combined to predict cytomegalovirus infection status. To study patterns of TCR occurrence, a later analysis re-analyzed previously published TCR beta repertoires from 600 to 750 donors and added high-resolution HLA genotyping. Rather than using new phenotypic data, the later analysis identified candidate immune exposures from TCR beta sequences and from how often those sequences occurred across donors. In an earlier analysis of about 590 of the donors, high-throughput TCR beta sequencing was used to judge whether each TCR beta V gene segment behaved as functional or pseudogenic. Donor age, sex, ethnicity and CMV serostatus were collected together with the repertoire data. A later genetic analysis used genome-wide SNP genotypes for about 60% of the roughly 670 donors, treating that subset as a discovery cohort. Every discovery cohort repertoire had been produced on one sequencing platform. Class I and class II HLA loci were covered by the typing at four-digit resolution. Typing coverage varied by locus: roughly 620-630 donors for A, B, C, DRB1 and DQB1; 500 to 550 for DQA1; 606 for DPA1; roughly 470 for DPB1. Four or five DR-DQ haplotypes were treated as single units for association and clustering because of strong linkage in the cohort. Among 398 genotyped donors of the cohort, an average of around 250,000 unique TCR beta nucleotide sequences was sequenced per donor, of which about 19% were non-productive.

Library method: the immunoSEQ multiplex PCR assay. For the multiplex PCR, a mixture combining 60 forward primers for TCR Vbeta segments and 13 reverse primers for TCR Jbeta segments was used. The CDR3 region of rearranged TCR beta genes was amplified from genomic DNA by a multiplex PCR assay. The amplified TCR beta libraries were sequenced on the Illumina HiSeq System as 87-base-pair reads. Per the original workflow: Across the 700 or so repertoires, a later analysis counted 75 million to 90 million unique TCR beta chains, around 11 million of which were shared by at least two donors. Raw reads were error-corrected and collapsed into unique sequences with a nearest-neighbor algorithm that merged closely related sequences to remove PCR and sequencing errors. V, D and J gene segments were assigned by aligning CDR3 sequences to IMGT reference sequences. For a sequence to be retained, a match of at least six nucleotides to both a V gene segment and a J gene segment was required. Rearrangements were classified as productive when the CDR3 lacked stop codons and remained in frame with V and J, and all other rearrangements were classified as non-productive. Following IMGT convention, CDR3 was defined as the stretch from the second conserved V-encoded cysteine to the conserved J-encoded phenylalanine. Sequences without an unambiguous match to a single V gene segment were excluded from the earlier analysis of 587 of the donors. An earlier analysis of under 750 of the donors called V segments functional above 56.7% productive rearrangements and segregating when the between-donor standard deviation exceeded 5%. A statistical classification framework was built to diagnose cytomegalovirus status from the catalog of TCR beta chain sequences. V and J gene assignment, in a later analysis, came from comparing TCR nucleotide sequences with IMGT/GENE-DB human TR gene sequences. In a later analysis, CDR3 sequences and most-parsimonious VDJ recombination scenarios were assigned using the TCRdist pipeline. A later analysis defined each TCR beta chain by its CDR3 amino acid sequence plus V-gene family, and excluded reads lacking a unique V-gene family. As a way to deal with suspected cross-contamination and a sequencing artifact, a later analysis dropped 640 or so nucleotide sequences that were highly shared and had low generation probability. In a later analysis, a clonal expansion index was calculated for each public chain from normalized within-repertoire ranks of inferred template counts. A later analysis computed generation probabilities with a VDJ recombination model fitted to out-of-frame rearrangements, and checked the results against IGoR. In a later analysis, hypergeometric tests were used to score TCR-TCR, TCR-HLA and TCR-CMV co-occurrence, with a repertoire-size bias correction applied to TCR pairs. In a later analysis, false discovery rates were estimated by permuting HLA or CMV assignments 20 times. In a later analysis, co-occurring TCRs were grouped with DBSCAN, and TCRdist sequence similarity was added when clustering was performed within HLA-allele-positive subsets. For co-occurrence clustering, repertoires with fewer than 30,000 or more than 120,000 public chains were excluded, along with four or five repertoires with anomalous nucleotide sharing. Imported from immuneACCESS, the table was reduced by TCRdb to in-frame sequences with V and J called. These copies leave out some clones; in studies compared against another copy, an unresolved V gene accounts for under half, and the cause of the remainder is not known. The DNA was the basis for D and trimming; V, J and clone size are from that table. Present in this sample are 85,000 to 90,000 clones, about 75% of which were seen just once. Over 9% of the sample lies in the top ten.

Points the paper makes about the study in general: Only TCR beta chains were sequenced in this cohort, and the absence of alpha or paired-chain data limited detectable features. Compared with equally common non-associated chains, HLA-associated TCR beta chains in a later analysis were more clonally expanded and had lower generation probabilities. Cytomegalovirus status was reported to be diagnosed by the classifier with high specificity and sensitivity in both the original and validation cohorts. In a later analysis, the rate of TCR association differed among HLA loci, with DRB1 alleles having the most associated TCRs and HLA-C alleles having the fewest. According to a later genetic analysis, donors in an Asian-associated ancestry cluster had fewer N-insertions in productive TCRs than the approximately 650-donor mean. According to a later analysis, most CMV-associated TCR beta chains appeared to be HLA-restricted, and the HLA associations seemed to be driven largely by CMV exposure. Because the 87-base-pair reads could not distinguish some IMGT-functional V segments, including TRBV6-2 and TRBV6-3, those segments were excluded. Sequencing depth was assumed to be roughly uniform across donors in the presence/absence analyses, though that assumption may not hold. Linkage disequilibrium might explain the correlated functional status among segregating V segments, but an unknown experimental factor could not be excluded. A further reported finding was that TCR beta sequences accurately predicted the HLA-A and HLA-B alleles for most subjects in the first cohort. Across donors, most TCR sequences were observed very rarely, whereas some public TCRs were present in many individuals. Assigning TCR associations to individual alleles was difficult when HLA alleles, especially DR and DQ, strongly co-occurred. Because HLA typing was missing for some donors at each locus, association tests included only the typed subset. The study gave a list of 150 to 200 TCR beta chains associated with cytomegalovirus. It was suggested by the authors that the approach could potentially be generalized to other disease states and immunological phenotypes. Specific HLA alleles were associated with over 15,000 TCR beta sequences at a false discovery rate of 0.05 in a later analysis. The only immune exposure information available for the cohort was CMV serostatus. V-gene and J-gene trimming of TCR beta chains was associated with a missense DCLRE1C variant in a later genetic analysis, and the association was replicated in an independent cohort. A cluster of highly shared sequence variants was judged likely to represent a technical artifact of the sequencing pipeline. A later analysis reported that several top co-occurrence clusters appeared linked to parvovirus B19, influenza, CMV and Epstein-Barr virus. A few of the identified cytomegalovirus-associated TCR beta chains were confirmed in vitro to be specific for cytomegalovirus antigens. The earlier analysis of approximately 540 of the donors excluded some 16 rarely observed V segments, including chromosome 9 orphons, because counts were too low. In an earlier analysis of over 550 of the donors, most TCR beta V segments were observed in productive rearrangements about 87% or about 30% of the time, broadly matching IMGT annotations.

The TCR originated in a man under 40 in good health and CMV-seropositive. The sample taken for sequencing was PBMCs. Recombination linked TRBV6-5 to TRBJ2-7, with a tentative D gene TRBD1 over 6 matching bases. The DNA is TGTGCCAGCAGTTACGGGTCAGGGGATAGCTCCTACGAGCAGTACTTC. The encoded protein is CASSYGSGDSSYEQYF.